A single sample is the source of the 22 T cell receptor beta chains below, sequenced in a study of cytomegalovirus exposure and HLA in healthy donors. Primers for the PCR totalled 60 Vbeta and 13 Jbeta. The table came from immunoSEQ multiplex PCR; TCRdb's copy has only in-frame clones and leaves some out. The table includes roughly 99,000 clones, approximately 79% detected once. Sequencing was performed on PBMCs. The receptors derive from a male donor in good health and CMV-seronegative.

This chain joins TRBV6-5 and TRBJ2-7, with TRBD1 matching 8 bases. J lost 2 bases, V lost 8 bases, and 8 bases had no gene match. CDR1 and CDR2 from the germline V gene are MNHEY and SVGAGI. This CDR3 has 14 amino acids. CDR3 nucleotide sequence: TGTGCCAGCGTTGGCAGGGGGCCAACCTACGAGCAGTACTTC. Translation gives CASVGRGPTYEQYF.

This clone was seen more than once but under ten times. This rearrangement joins TRBV9 to TRBJ2-2; 9 bases are shared with TRBD1. V lost 0 bases to trimming and J lost 6 bases; unmatched junction nucleotides: 6. There are 16 residues in the CDR3. Germline CDR1 reads SGDLS; CDR2 reads YYNGEE. The CDR3 coding sequence is TGTGCCAGCAGCGTAGGCGGGACAGGGTTTGCCGGGGAGCTGTTTTTT. Protein: CASSVGGTGFAGELFF.

This clone was seen only once. The chain couples TRBV6-1 to TRBJ1-2; 7 nucleotides line up with TRBD1. V lost 6 bases to trimming and J lost 4 bases; unmatched junction nucleotides: 5. Germline CDR1 reads MNHNS; CDR2 reads SASEGT. There are 13 residues in the CDR3. CDR3 sequence: CASRDRDSYGYTF. The CDR3 DNA reads as TGTGCCAGCAGGGACCGGGACAGCTATGGCTACACCTTC.

This chain uses TRBV30 with TRBJ1-1; D ambiguous. The germline V gene has CDR1 GTSNPN and CDR2 SVGIG (reference sequence). V was shortened by 0 bases and J by 8 bases, with 13 bases between the two germline ends. This CDR3 comprises 13 residues. CDR3 DNA sequence: TGTGCCTGGAGTGTAGAGGTCGGAGGGGAAGCTTTCTTT. Amino acids: CAWSVEVGGEAFF.

CDR3 bases: TGTGCCAGCAGCTTAGGCGGGGCTGAAGCTTTCTTT. It specifies CASSLGGAEAFF. V and J are TRBV7-8 and TRBJ1-1, with unresolved D. Trimming shortened V by 1 base and J by 6 bases, and 6 bases separated the two germline ends. The germline V gene encodes CDR1 SGHVS and CDR2 FQNEAQ. The CDR3 covers 12 residues. The entire variable domain, with the rest obtained from reference TRBV7-8 and TRBJ1-1, is as follows: GAGVSQSPRYKVAKRGQDVALRCDPISGHVSLFWYQQALGQGPEFLTYFQNEAQLDKSGLPSDRFFAERPEGSVSTLKIQRTQQEDSAVYLCASSLGGAEAFFGQGTRLTVV.

The chain has TRBV2 and TRBJ2-7, with 8 bases that match TRBD1. This CDR3 contains 12 residues. The germline V gene encodes CDR1 SNHLY and CDR2 FYNNEI. With 4 bases clipped from V and 5 bases from J, the junction kept 1 base outside the gene matches. CDR3 DNA: TGTGCCAGCAGTGCGGACAGGGACGAGCAGTACTTC. As protein: CASSADRDEQYF.

This rearrangement joins TRBV28 to TRBJ1-1; TRBD1 aligns across 8 bases. The germline gives CDR1 MDHEN, CDR2 SYDVKM. This CDR3 region has 14 residues. V gave up 4 bases and J gave up 11 bases; unmatched junction bases: 12. CDR3 sequence (DNA): TGTGCCAGCAGTTCCCCCAGACAGGGGAGGAGCGCTTTCTTT. Translation gives CASSSPRQGRSAFF.

V usage is TRBV28 and J usage is TRBJ2-5, with TRBD2 matching 10 bases. The germline gives CDR1 MDHEN, CDR2 SYDVKM. The CDR3 consists of 17 residues. The V and J ends lost 5 bases and 5 bases, in that order; junction bases with no gene match: 14. CDR3 coding DNA: TGTGCCAGCAGTCCCTCCTTTGAGCGGGAGGGCCGTGAGACCCAGTACTTC. This codes for CASSPSFEREGRETQYF. The full variable domain, rest sourced from reference TRBV28 and TRBJ2-5, is DVKVTQSSRYLVKRTGEKVFLECVQDMDHENMFWYRQDPGLGLRLIYFSYDVKMKEKGDIPEGYSVSREKKERFSLILESASTNQTSMYLCASSPSFEREGRETQYFGPGTRLLVL.

The chain recombines TRBV28 with TRBJ2-6; 7 bases align to TRBD1. Germline-derived CDR1 and CDR2 are MDHEN and SYDVKM. The CDR3 is 15 residues long. V gave up 10 bases and J gave up 0 bases; unmatched junction bases: 6. The DNA of the CDR3 is TGTGCCATTCCGGGACAGAACTCTGGGGCCAACGTCCTGACTTTC. This sequence encodes CAIPGQNSGANVLTF.

This sequence joins TRBV11-2 and TRBJ1-2; a possible D gene is TRBD1 (5 bases). V was shortened by 4 bases and J by 11 bases, with 11 bases between the two germline ends. Germline V lookup: CDR1 SGHAT, CDR2 FQNNGV. This CDR3 is 11 amino acids long. CDR3 amino acids: CASSSLRGYTF. DNA for the CDR3: TGTGCCAGCAGCTCTCTGCGGGGGTACACCTTC.

The chain links TRBV6-5 to TRBJ2-2, with TRBD1 matching 9 bases. The junction had 2 bases not matched to a gene; V was cut back by 5 bases and J by 1 base. This CDR3 region has 15 residues. The germline gives CDR1 MNHEY, CDR2 SVGAGI. Here the CDR3 DNA reads TGTGCCAGCAGTGGACAGGGGTTGAACACCGGGGAGCTGTTTTTT. Residues: CASSGQGLNTGELFF.

The CDR3 loop is CASSSLSGFNGGNTIYF. The CDR3 nucleotides are TGTGCCAGCAGCTCCCTCTCGGGGTTTAATGGGGGAAACACCATATATTTT. The chain couples TRBV5-6 to TRBJ1-3; unclear D gene. The CDR3 totals 17 residues. The V end lost 3 bases, the J end lost 4 bases, and 20 bases lay between the germline ends. Per germline, CDR1 SGHDT and CDR2 YYEEEE.

CDR3 DNA: TGTGCCAGTAGGACCTGGGGACAGGTCAATCAGCCCCAGCATTTT. Translation: CASRTWGQVNQPQHF. V usage is TRBV19 and J usage is TRBJ1-5, with TRBD1 identical over 8 bases. There are 15 residues in the CDR3. The V gene end was trimmed by 6 bases and the J gene end by 3 bases; junction bases not matched to a gene: 7. Per germline, CDR1 LNHDA and CDR2 SQIVND (reference sequence).

As to this clone: This sample also contains other DNA sequences that code for the same CDR3. The chain links TRBV5-6 to TRBJ2-7; D remains unclear. Between the trimmed V and J ends, which lost 0 bases and 2 bases, there was a span of 3 bases. Germline CDR1 is SGHDT and CDR2 is YYEEEE. The CDR3 contains 12 residues. CDR3 loop: CASSLGAYEQYF. Written as DNA, the CDR3 is TGTGCCAGCAGCTTGGGAGCCTACGAGCAGTACTTC.

The rearrangement links TRBV6-5 to TRBJ2-3, with D perhaps TRBD1 (5 bases). With 6 bases removed from V and 2 bases from J, the gap between germline ends came to 12 bases. Per germline, CDR1 MNHEY and CDR2 SVGAGI. CDR3 length: 14 residues. This CDR3 reads CASRAGPNTDTQYF. CDR3 in DNA: TGTGCCAGCAGAGCAGGGCCCAACACAGATACGCAGTATTTT.

This clone turned up a few times. The chain couples TRBV7-8 to TRBJ1-4; D call uncertain. Germline V gene data show CDR1 as SGHVS and CDR2 as FQNEAQ. This CDR3 comprises 16 residues. V lost 8 bases and J 4 bases, leaving 20 bases between the germline ends. CDR3 amino acids: CASRLGVAEVNEKLFF. The CDR3 DNA sequence: TGTGCCAGCCGACTCGGTGTGGCAGAAGTTAATGAAAAACTGTTTTTT. Complete variable domain (other parts from reference TRBV7-8 and TRBJ1-4): GAGVSQSPRYKVAKRGQDVALRCDPISGHVSLFWYQQALGQGPEFLTYFQNEAQLDKSGLPSDRFFAERPEGSVSTLKIQRTQQEDSAVYLCASRLGVAEVNEKLFFGSGTQLSVL.

The gene calls are TRBV2 and TRBJ2-1; D may be TRBD1 (6 bases). The CDR3 consists of 16 residues. Between the trimmed V and J ends, which lost 2 bases and 4 bases, there was a span of 15 bases. Germline lookup yields CDR1 SNHLY and CDR2 FYNNEI. In nucleotides, the CDR3 is TGTGCCAGCAGTGAAAACGGGCTAGGACAGTACAATGAGCAGTTCTTC. It encodes CASSENGLGQYNEQFF.

The gene calls are TRBV6-6 and TRBJ1-6; 8 bases are a match to TRBD1. Unmatched junction bases numbered 2, after V lost 2 bases and J lost 14 bases. The CDR3 length is 12 residues. Germline values: CDR1 MNHNY, CDR2 SVGAGI (reference sequence). CDR3 nucleotides: TGTGCCAGCAGTTACGTACAGGGGGCCCTCCACTTT. Its translation is CASSYVQGALHF.

The genes are TRBV6-1 and TRBJ1-3, with D tentatively TRBD1 (6 bases). V was trimmed by 4 bases and J by 5 bases, leaving 12 bases between them. The CDR3 totals 14 residues. Germline assignment: CDR1 MNHNS and CDR2 SASEGT. For the CDR3, the DNA is TGTGCCAGCAGTGTCAGGGGAGTGAGAAACACCATATATTTT. Protein product: CASSVRGVRNTIYF.

The V call is TRBV20-1, the J call TRBJ2-1; weak D call: TRBD2 (5 bases). From germline, CDR1 is DFQATT and CDR2 SNEGSKA (reference sequence). The CDR3 loop spans 11 amino acids. V was clipped by 6 bases and J by 15 bases, with 18 bases between them. DNA of the CDR3: TGCAGTGCCTTCACCCGGGAAATTTGGTTCTTC. As protein: CSAFTREIWFF.

The chain has TRBV5-1 and TRBJ2-1; the match to TRBD2 covers 7 bases. Germline CDR1 is SGHRS and CDR2 is YFSETQ. With V trimmed by 0 bases and J by 4 bases, 4 bases remained unmatched. This CDR3 contains 15 residues. The CDR3 spells CASSLVSSGYNEQFF. CDR3 bases: TGCGCCAGCAGCTTGGTATCTAGCGGTTACAATGAGCAGTTCTTC.

The chain joins TRBV27 to TRBJ1-5; TRBD1 agrees at 7 bases. The V gene end was trimmed by 5 bases and the J gene end by 9 bases; junction bases not matched to a gene: 10. Germline assignment: CDR1 MNHEY and CDR2 SMNVEV (reference sequence). This CDR3 has 14 amino acids. The CDR3 DNA follows: TGTGCCAGCAGTATTATGGGGGGACAGTCGCCCCAGCATTTT. Protein product: CASSIMGGQSPQHF.